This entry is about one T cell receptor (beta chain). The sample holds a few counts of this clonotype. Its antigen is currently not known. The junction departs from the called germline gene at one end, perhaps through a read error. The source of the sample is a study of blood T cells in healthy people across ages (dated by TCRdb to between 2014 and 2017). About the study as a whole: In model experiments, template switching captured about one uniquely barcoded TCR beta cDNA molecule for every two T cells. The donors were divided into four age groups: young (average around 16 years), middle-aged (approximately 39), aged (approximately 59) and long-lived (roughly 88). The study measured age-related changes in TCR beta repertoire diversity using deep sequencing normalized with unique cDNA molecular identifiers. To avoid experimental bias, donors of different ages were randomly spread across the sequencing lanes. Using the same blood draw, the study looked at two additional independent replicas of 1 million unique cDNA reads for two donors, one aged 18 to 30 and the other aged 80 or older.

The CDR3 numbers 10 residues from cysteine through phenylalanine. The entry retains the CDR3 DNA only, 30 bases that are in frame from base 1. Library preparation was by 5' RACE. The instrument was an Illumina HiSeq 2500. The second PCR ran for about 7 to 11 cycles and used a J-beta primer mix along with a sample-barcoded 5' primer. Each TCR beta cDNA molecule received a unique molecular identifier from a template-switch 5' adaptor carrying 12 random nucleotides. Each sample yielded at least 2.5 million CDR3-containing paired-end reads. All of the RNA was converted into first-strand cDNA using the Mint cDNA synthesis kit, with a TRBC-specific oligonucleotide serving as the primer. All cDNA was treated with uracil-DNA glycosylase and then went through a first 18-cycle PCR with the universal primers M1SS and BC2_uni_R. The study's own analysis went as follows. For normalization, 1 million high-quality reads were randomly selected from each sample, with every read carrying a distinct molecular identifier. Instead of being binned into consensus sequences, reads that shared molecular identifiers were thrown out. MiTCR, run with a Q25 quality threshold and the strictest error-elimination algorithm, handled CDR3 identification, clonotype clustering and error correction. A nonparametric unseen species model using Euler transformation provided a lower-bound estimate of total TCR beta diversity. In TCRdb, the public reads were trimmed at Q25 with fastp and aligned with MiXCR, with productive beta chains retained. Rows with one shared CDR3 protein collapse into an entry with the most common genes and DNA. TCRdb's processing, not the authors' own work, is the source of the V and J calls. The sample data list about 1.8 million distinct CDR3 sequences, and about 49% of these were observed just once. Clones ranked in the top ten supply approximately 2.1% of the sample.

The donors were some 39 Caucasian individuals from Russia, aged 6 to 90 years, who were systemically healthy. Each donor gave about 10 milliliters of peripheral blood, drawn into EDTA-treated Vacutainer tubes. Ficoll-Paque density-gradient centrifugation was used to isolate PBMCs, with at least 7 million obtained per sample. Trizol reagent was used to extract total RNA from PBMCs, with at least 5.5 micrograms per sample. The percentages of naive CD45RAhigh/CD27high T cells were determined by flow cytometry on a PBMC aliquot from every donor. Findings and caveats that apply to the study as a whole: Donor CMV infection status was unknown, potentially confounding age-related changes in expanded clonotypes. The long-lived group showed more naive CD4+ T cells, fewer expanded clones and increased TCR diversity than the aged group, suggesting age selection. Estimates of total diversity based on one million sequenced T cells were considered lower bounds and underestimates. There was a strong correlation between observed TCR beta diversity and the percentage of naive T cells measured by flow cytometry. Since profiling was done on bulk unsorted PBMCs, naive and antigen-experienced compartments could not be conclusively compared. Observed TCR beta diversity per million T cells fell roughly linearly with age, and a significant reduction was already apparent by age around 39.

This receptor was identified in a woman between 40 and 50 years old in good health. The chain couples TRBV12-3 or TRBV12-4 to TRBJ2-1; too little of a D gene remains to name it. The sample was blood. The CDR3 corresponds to CAGSSNEQFF. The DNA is TGTGCCGGCAGTTCCAATGAGCAGTTCTTC.